This T cell receptor (beta chain) stems from a study of human T cells and chemical hapten exposure. Study-level results: Sensitizing with DPC caused no change in TCRs above 1 in 1000 frequency.

It was unfractionated whole blood from which total RNA was extracted. The library labeled individual cDNA molecules by adding unique molecular identifiers to them. TCRdb redid the calling of the reads with MiXCR, one entry per CDR3 protein. The sample records 95,000 to 150,000 distinct CDR3 sequences, 8.5% being singletons. The sample holds many counts of this clonotype. Antigen unknown. Trimming cost V 5 bases and J 3 bases, with 11 bases left between them. CDR1 DFQATT and CDR2 SNEGSKA come from the germline V gene (reference sequence). This CDR3 comprises 13 residues. The rearrangement uses TRBV20-1 and TRBJ1-5; D is perhaps TRBD1 (6 bases). This TCR was recovered from a human donor in good health. Some clones in this sample may be carry-over from other donors' samples. The material sequenced was whole blood. The chain's CDR3 is CSARDRNNQPQHF. The CDR3 bases are TGCAGTGCTCGCGACAGGAACAATCAGCCCCAGCATTTT.